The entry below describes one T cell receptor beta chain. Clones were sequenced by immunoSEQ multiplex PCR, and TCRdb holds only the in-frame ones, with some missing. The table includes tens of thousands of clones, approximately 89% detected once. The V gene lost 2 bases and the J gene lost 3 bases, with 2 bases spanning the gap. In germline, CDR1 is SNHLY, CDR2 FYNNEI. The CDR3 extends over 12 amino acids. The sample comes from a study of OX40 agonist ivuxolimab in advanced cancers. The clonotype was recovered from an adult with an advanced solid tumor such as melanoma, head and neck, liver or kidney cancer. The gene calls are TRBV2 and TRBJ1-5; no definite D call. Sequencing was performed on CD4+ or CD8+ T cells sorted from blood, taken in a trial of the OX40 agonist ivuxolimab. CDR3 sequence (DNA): TGTGCCAGCAGTGAACCCAATCAGCCCCAGCATTTT. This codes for CASSEPNQPQHF.